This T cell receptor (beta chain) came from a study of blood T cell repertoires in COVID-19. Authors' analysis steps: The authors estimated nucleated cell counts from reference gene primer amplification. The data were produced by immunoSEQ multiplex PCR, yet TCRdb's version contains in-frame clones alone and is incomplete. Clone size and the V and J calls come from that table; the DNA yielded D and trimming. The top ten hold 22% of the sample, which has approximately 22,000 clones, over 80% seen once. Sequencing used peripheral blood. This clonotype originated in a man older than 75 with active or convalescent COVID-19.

DNA of the CDR3: TGTGCCACCTCAGCGGACAGGGGCACCGGGGAGCTGTTTTTT. Residues: CATSADRGTGELFF. The chain is built from TRBV19 and TRBJ2-2, with TRBD1 identical over 9 bases. Looked up from germline, CDR1 is LNHDA and CDR2 is SQIVND (reference sequence). The CDR3 loop spans 14 amino acids. After removal of 10 bases from V and 4 bases from J, the junction contained 7 bases not matched to a gene.